Given below is one T cell receptor beta chain in context. It lacks a known antigen. Base qualities are not at hand, and no much larger clone is one base apart. The data were obtained in a study of blood T cell repertoires in COVID-19 (dated by TCRdb to the early 2020s). A note on the overall study: Samples from collaborators originated in the United States, Italy and Spain and spanned both the acute and convalescent phases of COVID-19. The prospective study material was composed of cDNA or gDNA derived from T cells, B-cell-depleted T cells, or PBMCs. The dataset comprised deeply sampled blood TCRbeta repertoires from subjects exposed to, actively infected with, or recovered from COVID-19. The repertoires were released in a freely available public database meant as a resource for research on the immune response to SARS-CoV-2. The samples were drawn from the first 160 participants of the ongoing ImmuneRACE study and from 950 to 1,500 subjects provided by 6 global collaborators. Nearly every sample came with metadata listing a de-identified subject ID, COVID-19 status, age in years and sex. Where available, HLA class I and class II types were taken from metadata supplied by the sample provider and were not determined by assay-based typing. Summary of the overall study and its limitations: Clinical and demographic metadata were provided uncurated, with the amount varying by source and participant.

In Seattle, one collaborating source enrolled patients while the infection was active and tracked those patients longitudinally over the course of disease. Each collaborating institution followed its own protocols to collect whole blood in K2EDTA tubes. For TCRbeta analysis, collaborators shipped samples in one of three forms: frozen whole blood, isolated PBMCs, or DNA extracted from either of those sample types. TCRbeta CDR3 regions were amplified from genomic DNA by means of the immunoSEQ Assay, a bias-controlled multiplex PCR. As for how the authors treated the data: Nucleated cell counts per sample were estimated from amplification of reference gene primers within the assay. To quantify the absolute abundance of each unique TCRbeta CDR3 rearrangement, sequence reads were collapsed and filtered. For each sample, productive Simpson clonality was calculated as the square root of Simpson's diversity index over productive rearrangements. The table comes from immuneACCESS by way of TCRdb, which keeps in-frame sequences with V and J called. Part of the clones is missing from these tables; in studies checked, under half for an unresolved V gene and the rest for unknown reasons. The V and J calls and clone size come from that table; D and trimming were worked out from the DNA. Across this sample there are fewer than 400,000 clones, with just under 90% seen only once. The leading ten clones occupy about 1.7% of the sample.

V lost 5 bases and J lost 4 bases; the stretch between them is 11 bases long. The CDR3 contains 13 residues, cysteine and phenylalanine counted. Only the CDR3 part of the read is kept: 39 bases, read in frame from the first base. The clonotype originates from a woman in her twenties or thirties with COVID-19, enrolled during active disease. Sequenced input: peripheral blood. This sequence uses TRBV12-3 or TRBV12-4 and TRBJ1-2, with no confident D gene call. The CDR3 protein: CASSRSEGYGYTF. Here is the DNA: TGTGCCAGCAGTAGAAGTGAGGGCTATGGCTACACCTTC.